This TCR beta chain was sequenced for a study of shared clonotypes between healthy human individuals. The study's findings and limits: In contrast to clonotypes shared by all four donors, non-shared clonotypes had lower generation probabilities.

Recent vaccinations or acute infections were absent in the healthy HIV-negative adult donors. CD45RO+ cells went into CD8 memory alongside CCR7-negative CD45RA+ TemRA cells. Authors' methods: In the immunoSEQ data, sequences were junction-only and lacked quality scores, so filtering differed. Some clones are missing from TCRdb's copy, which holds only in-frame ones; the method was immunoSEQ multiplex PCR. Clonal size and the V and J genes are those of that table, whereas D and trimming came from the DNA. The table has roughly 100,000 clones, about 66% seen once. The CDR3 extends over 15 amino acids. Trimming removed 1 base at V and 1 base at J, with 9 bases between. Germline V gene lookup returns CDR1 MDHEN and CDR2 SYDVKM. This clone has only one observation. As yet, its antigen is unknown.

The source material was memory CD8+ T cells sorted from blood. Subset indicated: CD45RO+ cells pooled with CCR7-negative TemRA cells. The rearrangement links TRBV28 to TRBJ2-3; D ambiguous. This TCR was recovered from a woman in her thirties in good health. CDR3 region: CASSLYSGGTDTQYF. The CDR3 nucleotides are TGTGCCAGCAGTTTATATTCCGGAGGCACAGATACGCAGTATTTT.